Shown below are 27 T cell receptor beta chains from a single sample sequenced in a study of blood T cell repertoires in COVID-19. The data were produced by immunoSEQ multiplex PCR, yet TCRdb's version contains in-frame clones alone and is incomplete. The sample lists a few hundred thousand clones, roughly 90% occurring once. The sequencing input was peripheral blood. These receptors were taken from a man aged 35 to 55 with acute or convalescent COVID-19.

The rearrangement uses TRBV9 and TRBJ2-1, with D perhaps matching TRBD2 (6 bases). Germline V gene data show CDR1 as SGDLS and CDR2 as YYNGEE. V lost 4 bases and J 9 bases, leaving 26 bases between the germline ends. The CDR3 is 17 residues long. The CDR3 region has the DNA TGTGCCAGCAGCTCCCTGGGGGGAGAATTCGTCGTGGGTGAGCAGTTCTTC. The encoded protein is CASSSLGGEFVVGEQFF.

As concerns this clone: An end of the junction differs from the germline gene, which may be a read error. The J gene is TRBJ2-3, the V gene TRBV5-3; possibly TRBD2 for D (5 bases). TRBV5-3 is labeled an ORF, and its function is uncertain. The CDR3 is made up of 11 amino acids. The CDR3 reads CARSLVTGITF. CDR3 DNA sequence: TGTGCCAGAAGCCTGGTAACCGGGATTACATTT.

This rearrangement joins TRBV28 to TRBJ1-2; 7 nucleotides match TRBD1. The CDR3 is 16 amino acids. The V and J ends lost 6 bases and 8 bases, in that order; junction bases with no gene match: 18. Germline loops: CDR1 MDHEN, CDR2 SYDVKM. The chain's CDR3 is CASRHHTEQGPLGYTF. DNA of the CDR3: TGTGCCAGCAGACACCACACCGAACAGGGGCCCCTCGGCTACACCTTC.

J is TRBJ2-5 and V is TRBV5-1; tentative D call: TRBD2 (6 bases). V lost 3 bases, J lost 3 bases, and 15 bases lay in between. This CDR3 has 15 residues. Germline V lookup: CDR1 SGHRS, CDR2 YFSETQ. CDR3 coding DNA: TGCGCCAGCAGCTCATCCGGGGGTTGGAAAGAGACCCAGTACTTC. Protein product: CASSSSGGWKETQYF.

V usage is TRBV5-1 and J usage is TRBJ2-7, with TRBD1 identical over 9 bases. The CDR3 is made up of 15 amino acids. The V segment lost 3 bases and the J segment 0 bases; nucleotides outside the gene matches: 4. Germline CDR1 reads SGHRS; CDR2 reads YFSETQ. The CDR3 sequence: CASSSGQGLSYEQYF. The CDR3 DNA reads TGCGCCAGCAGCTCCGGACAGGGGCTCTCCTACGAGCAGTACTTC.

The J gene is TRBJ1-2, the V gene TRBV19, with D hard to call. Deletions cut 3 bases from V and 2 bases from J, with 13 bases between. Germline V gene data show CDR1 as LNHDA and CDR2 as SQIVND (reference sequence). The CDR3 totals 15 residues. CDR3 region: CASSIAVGPNYGYTF. The CDR3 DNA follows: TGTGCCAGTAGTATCGCAGTGGGCCCCAACTATGGCTACACCTTC.

This chain links TRBV19 with TRBJ1-6; tentative D call: TRBD1 (6 bases). Deletions cut 6 bases from V and 8 bases from J, with 17 bases between. The CDR3 is made up of 15 amino acids. Germline CDR1 is LNHDA and CDR2 is SQIVND (reference sequence). CDR3 amino acids: CASSPIQGVDSPLHF. DNA of the CDR3: TGTGCCAGTAGCCCAATACAGGGAGTTGATTCACCCCTCCACTTT.

In DNA form, the CDR3 reads TGTGCCAGCGGAGGTCCGGGACAGGGGACGGGCTACACCTTC. Protein: CASGGPGQGTGYTF. This rearrangement joins TRBV28 to TRBJ1-2; TRBD1 matches at 10 bases. Looked up from germline, CDR1 is MDHEN and CDR2 is SYDVKM. Trimming at V came to 8 bases and at J to 8 bases, leaving 11 bases not matched to a gene. This CDR3 region has 14 residues.

V usage is TRBV5-1 and J usage is TRBJ1-4; 11 nucleotides align to TRBD1. This CDR3 spans 15 amino acids. The V gene's germline CDR1 is SGHRS and CDR2 YFSETQ. The V segment lost 6 bases and the J segment 4 bases; nucleotides outside the gene matches: 5. The CDR3 here is CASTRTGGHNEKLFF. CDR3 sequence (DNA): TGCGCCAGCACTAGGACAGGGGGCCATAATGAAAAACTGTTTTTT.

The chain carries TRBV4-3 and TRBJ1-5; 10 bases are a match to TRBD1. This CDR3 contains 18 residues. The V gene end was trimmed by 1 base and the J gene end by 0 bases; junction bases not matched to a gene: 6. Germline V gene data show CDR1 as LGHNA and CDR2 as YSLEER. CDR3 region: CASSQVWTGGYSNQPQHF. In DNA form, the CDR3 reads TGCGCCAGCAGCCAAGTTTGGACAGGGGGATATAGCAATCAGCCCCAGCATTTT.

J is TRBJ1-3 and V is TRBV5-6, with TRBD1 as a possible D gene (6 bases). This CDR3 has 16 residues. Trimming shortened V by 4 bases and J by 0 bases, and 14 bases separated the two germline ends. CDR1 and CDR2 (germline): SGHDT, YYEEEE. The CDR3 sequence is CASSSPDSSSGNTIYF. The CDR3 nucleotides are TGTGCCAGCAGCAGTCCGGACAGCAGCTCTGGAAACACCATATATTTT.

This clone was found a few times. At the DNA level, this CDR3 is encoded by other sequences in the same sample as well. This chain uses TRBV27 with TRBJ2-2, with D unresolved. The CDR3 totals 14 residues. The germline gives CDR1 MNHEY, CDR2 SMNVEV (reference sequence). The V end was cut by 0 bases, the J end by 1 base, with 3 bases between. The CDR3 loop reads CASSLSGNTGELFF. CDR3 in DNA: TGTGCCAGCAGTTTATCCGGGAACACCGGGGAGCTGTTTTTT.

This rearrangement joins TRBV19 to TRBJ2-1; possible D gene TRBD2, 6 bases. CDR3 length: 15 residues. Germline V CDR1 and CDR2: LNHDA, SQIVND (reference sequence). With 1 base removed from V and 1 base from J, the gap between germline ends came to 8 bases. CDR3 in DNA: TGTGCCAGTAGTATAGCGGGAGTTTCCTACAATGAGCAGTTCTTC. Its protein is CASSIAGVSYNEQFF.

J is TRBJ1-4 and V is TRBV30; D gene unclear. Germline lookup yields CDR1 GTSNPN and CDR2 SVGIG (reference sequence). The CDR3 has 13 residues. V lost 6 bases, J lost 4 bases, and 12 bases lay in between. The CDR3 nucleotides read TGTGCCTGCCCCGGGGATGATAATGAAAAACTGTTTTTT. As protein: CACPGDDNEKLFF.

This clone was recorded a few times. This chain joins TRBV3-1 (or the pseudogene TRBV3-2) and TRBJ1-5; possible D gene TRBD1, 6 bases. Germline lookup yields CDR1 LGHDT and CDR2 YNNKEL (reference sequence). This CDR3 has 13 amino acids. V lost 4 bases to trimming and J lost 7 bases, with 11 bases between them. CDR3 in DNA: TGTGCCAGCAGCCTGGGGGACAAGCAGCCCCAGCATTTT. Its translation: CASSLGDKQPQHF.

CDR3 amino acids: CAWRRAGGPSGTDTQYF. The CDR3 bases are TGTGCCTGGAGGCGTGCGGGAGGGCCTTCGGGCACAGATACGCAGTATTTT. The chain has TRBV30 and TRBJ2-3, with 9 bases aligning to TRBD2. Germline V lookup: CDR1 GTSNPN, CDR2 SVGIG (reference sequence). Trimming took 3 bases from V and 1 from J; bases not matched to a gene: 11. There are 17 residues in the CDR3.

The V call is TRBV30, the J call TRBJ1-1, with 8 positions matching TRBD1. Germline lookup yields CDR1 GTSNPN and CDR2 SVGIG (reference sequence). The J segment lost 5 bases and the V segment lost 1 base, leaving 12 bases of the junction unmatched. The CDR3 has 16 residues. CDR3 protein: CAWSEASQGARTEAFF. DNA for the CDR3: TGTGCCTGGAGTGAAGCTTCCCAGGGGGCGAGAACTGAAGCTTTCTTT.

This chain links TRBV7-2 with TRBJ2-4; 7 bases align to TRBD2. Germline-derived CDR1 and CDR2 are SGHTA and FQGNSA. The CDR3 sequence is 16 residues long. J gave up 1 base and V 4 bases, and 7 bases lay outside the gene matches. DNA for the CDR3: TGTGCCAGCAGCTCCGATGGAGCGGGGGCCAAAAACATTCAGTACTTC. This gives the protein CASSSDGAGAKNIQYF.

This chain uses TRBV7-8 with TRBJ1-1; tentatively, D is TRBD1 (5 bases). The germline V and J ends were trimmed by 4 bases and 3 bases, with 12 bases remaining between them. Germline-derived CDR1 and CDR2 are SGHVS and FQNEAQ. The CDR3 is 14 residues long. For the CDR3, the DNA is TGTGCCAGCAGCTGGGGAGCGGGGGACACTGAAGCTTTCTTT. Translating gives CASSWGAGDTEAFF.

This clone turned up a few times. This sample also contains other DNA sequences that code for the same CDR3. The V call is TRBV11-3, the J call TRBJ1-1; no clear D gene. Germline CDR1 SGHNT, CDR2 YENEEA. With 5 bases removed from V and 1 base from J, the gap between germline ends came to 8 bases. The CDR3 length is 13 residues. CDR3 region: CASSQGRNTEAFF. CDR3 sequence (DNA): TGTGCCAGCAGCCAAGGGAGGAACACTGAAGCTTTCTTT.

This rearrangement joins TRBV9 to TRBJ2-7; 9 bases are shared with TRBD2. CDR3 length: 16 amino acids. CDR1 and CDR2 (germline): SGDLS, YYNGEE. With 1 base clipped from V and 7 bases from J, the junction kept 12 bases outside the gene matches. The chain's CDR3 is CASSVYSLAGFYEQYF. The CDR3, as DNA: TGTGCCAGCAGCGTATACTCGCTAGCGGGATTTTATGAGCAGTACTTC.

The chain recombines TRBV18 with TRBJ1-1; 9 positions agree with TRBD1. Trimming cost V 0 bases and J 0 bases; bases outside gene matches: 2. Germline-derived CDR1 and CDR2 are KGHSH and LQKENI. The CDR3 spans 16 residues. The CDR3, as DNA: TGTGCCAGCTCACCACCGACAGGGGGGGTGAACACTGAAGCTTTCTTT. Translating it yields CASSPPTGGVNTEAFF.

For this clone: Sequence at one end of the junction differs from germline and may be a read error. The chain has TRBV7-7 and TRBJ1-1; D is ambiguous. There are 13 residues in the CDR3. Germline CDR1 is SSHAT and CDR2 is FNYEAQ (reference sequence). As DNA, the CDR3 is TGTGCTAGCAGCCCCTCGGGGAGGACTGAAGCTTTCTTT. Translated, it gives CASSPSGRTEAFF.

The chain recombines TRBV30 with TRBJ2-3; unclear D gene. The CDR3 has 12 residues. Per germline, CDR1 GTSNPN and CDR2 SVGIG (reference sequence). V shed 3 bases and J shed 6 bases, with 10 bases lying between them. The CDR3 DNA is TGTGCCTGGAGCGGGTTGGCGGATACGCAGTATTTT. This gives the protein CAWSGLADTQYF.

This clone was observed a single time. V usage is TRBV28 and J usage is TRBJ2-1; D is possibly TRBD2 (5 bases). This CDR3 is 14 amino acids long. Germline lookup yields CDR1 MDHEN and CDR2 SYDVKM. V lost 6 bases and J 2 bases, leaving 11 bases between the germline ends. The CDR3 sequence is CASRVEGAYNEQFF. DNA of the CDR3: TGTGCCAGCAGGGTCGAGGGCGCCTACAATGAGCAGTTCTTC.

The CDR3 DNA is TGTGCCAGCGCGACGGAGCTTAATTCACCCCTCCACTTT. As protein: CASATELNSPLHF. The genes are TRBV3-1 (or the pseudogene TRBV3-2) and TRBJ1-6; D not resolved. The CDR3 sequence is 13 residues long. Germline CDR1 LGHDT, CDR2 YNNKEL (reference sequence). Trimming removed 8 bases at V and 6 bases at J, with 11 bases between.

The chain employs TRBV23-1 and TRBJ1-2, with 10 bases that match TRBD1. TRBV23-1 carries the ORF label, with uncertain function. The CDR3 loop spans 17 amino acids. Trimming at V came to 3 bases and at J to 5 bases, leaving 12 bases not matched to a gene. The CDR3 reads CASSHLDRGEPLYGYTF. The DNA of the CDR3 is TGCGCCAGCAGTCACCTGGACAGGGGGGAGCCCCTTTATGGCTACACCTTC.